Listed below are T cell receptor beta chains from one sample, sequenced in a study of blood T cell repertoires in COVID-19. Assay: immunoSEQ multiplex PCR; the TCRdb copy retains only in-frame clones and omits some. The repertoire consists of 90,000 or so clones, with more than 75% occurring once and the leading ten covering 15% to 20%. Sequences were obtained from peripheral blood. The receptors stem from a human donor in a cohort sampled during active COVID-19. Each CDR3 is given with its conserved first and last residue. A D gene is named only where the DNA matches it firmly. Size is stated for part of the rows, as once, few or many counts, or as a class when the clone is expanded.

j_call: TRBJ2-7; clone_size: .; v_call: TRBV13; d_call: TRBD1; cdr3_aa: CASSLLGQGVAEQYF; cdr3_nt: TGTGCCAGCAGCTTACTGGGACAGGGGGTGGCCGAGCAGTACTTC
j_call: TRBJ1-1; clone_size: .; v_call: TRBV30; d_call: .; cdr3_aa: CAWRDSGMTEAFF; cdr3_nt: TGTGCCTGGAGAGACTCAGGGATGACTGAAGCTTTCTTT
j_call: TRBJ1-2; clone_size: .; v_call: TRBV3-1/TRBV3-2; d_call: TRBD1; cdr3_aa: CASSQQGARGYTF; cdr3_nt: TGTGCCAGCAGCCAACAGGGGGCGCGGGGCTACACCTTC
j_call: TRBJ1-1; clone_size: .; v_call: TRBV7-8; d_call: .; cdr3_aa: CASSLTLTGGTEAFF; cdr3_nt: TGTGCCAGCAGCTTAACTTTGACGGGGGGCACTGAAGCTTTCTTT
j_call: TRBJ2-5; clone_size: .; v_call: TRBV9; d_call: .; cdr3_aa: CASSVDQYQETQYF; cdr3_nt: TGTGCCAGCAGCGTAGATCAGTACCAAGAGACCCAGTACTTC
j_call: TRBJ2-1; clone_size: .; v_call: TRBV27; d_call: TRBD1; cdr3_aa: CASTISGTGANEQFF; cdr3_nt: TGTGCCAGCACCATATCCGGGACAGGGGCCAATGAGCAGTTCTTC
j_call: TRBJ2-7; clone_size: .; v_call: TRBV18; d_call: TRBD2; cdr3_aa: CASSPLGSGAYEQYF; cdr3_nt: TGTGCCAGCTCACCACTGGGTAGCGGGGCCTACGAGCAGTACTTC
j_call: TRBJ2-3; clone_size: .; v_call: TRBV7-2; d_call: .; cdr3_aa: CASIQMAISTDTQYF; cdr3_nt: TGTGCCAGCATCCAGATGGCCATTAGCACAGATACGCAGTATTTT
j_call: TRBJ1-1; clone_size: .; v_call: TRBV12-3/TRBV12-4; d_call: .; cdr3_aa: CASSLAANTEAFF; cdr3_nt: TGTGCCAGCAGTTTAGCAGCGAACACTGAAGCTTTCTTT
j_call: TRBJ2-7; clone_size: once; v_call: TRBV5-1; d_call: TRBD1; cdr3_aa: CASSPDRGAYEQYF; cdr3_nt: TGCGCCAGCAGCCCGGACAGGGGGGCCTATGAGCAGTACTTC
j_call: TRBJ1-2; clone_size: .; v_call: TRBV7-9; d_call: TRBD1; cdr3_aa: CASSLSGTGGNYGYTF; cdr3_nt: TGTGCCAGCAGCTTATCCGGGACAGGGGGCAACTATGGCTACACCTTC
j_call: TRBJ1-2; clone_size: .; v_call: TRBV2; d_call: .; cdr3_aa: CASGDRTSSGYTF; cdr3_nt: TGTGCCAGCGGGGATAGGACAAGCAGTGGCTACACCTTC
j_call: TRBJ2-5; clone_size: .; v_call: TRBV5-1; d_call: TRBD2; cdr3_aa: CASSKGTTQETQYF; cdr3_nt: TGCGCCAGCAGCAAAGGGACTACCCAAGAGACCCAGTACTTC
j_call: TRBJ2-2; clone_size: .; v_call: TRBV6-5; d_call: TRBD2; cdr3_aa: CASSYRLAWELFF; cdr3_nt: TGTGCCAGCAGTTACCGACTAGCTTGGGAGCTGTTTTTT
j_call: TRBJ2-7; clone_size: few; v_call: TRBV4-1; d_call: TRBD1; cdr3_aa: CASSQDLQGIHEQYF; cdr3_nt: TGCGCCAGCAGCCAAGATTTACAGGGGATCCACGAGCAGTACTTC
j_call: TRBJ2-1; clone_size: .; v_call: TRBV12-3/TRBV12-4; d_call: .; cdr3_aa: CASSLDLNEQFF; cdr3_nt: TGTGCCAGCAGTTTAGACTTGAATGAGCAGTTCTTC
j_call: TRBJ1-2; clone_size: .; v_call: TRBV7-2; d_call: TRBD1; cdr3_aa: CASSLGQGGWGYTF; cdr3_nt: TGTGCCAGCAGCCTGGGACAGGGAGGTTGGGGCTACACCTTC
j_call: TRBJ1-1; clone_size: .; v_call: TRBV6-5; d_call: .; cdr3_aa: CASSYSKLGGTEAFF; cdr3_nt: TGTGCCAGCAGTTACTCGAAGCTGGGGGGGACTGAAGCTTTCTTT
j_call: TRBJ2-2; clone_size: .; v_call: TRBV3-1/TRBV3-2; d_call: TRBD1; cdr3_aa: CASSQGRRTGNTGELFF; cdr3_nt: TGTGCCAGCAGCCAAGGGCGACGGACAGGGAACACCGGGGAGCTGTTTTTT
j_call: TRBJ2-1; clone_size: .; v_call: TRBV30; d_call: .; cdr3_aa: CAYGDGDGEVGEQFF; cdr3_nt: TGTGCCTATGGAGACGGAGACGGGGAGGTCGGTGAGCAGTTCTTC
j_call: TRBJ1-5; clone_size: few; v_call: TRBV6-5; d_call: TRBD1; cdr3_aa: CACGQGSNQPQHF; cdr3_nt: TGTGCCTGCGGACAGGGGAGCAATCAGCCCCAGCATTTT
j_call: TRBJ2-7; clone_size: .; v_call: TRBV7-9; d_call: .; cdr3_aa: CASSLTGYEQYF; cdr3_nt: TGTGCCAGCAGCTTAACTGGCTACGAGCAGTACTTC
j_call: TRBJ2-6; clone_size: .; v_call: TRBV6-4; d_call: TRBD1; cdr3_aa: CASARAGGDVLTF; cdr3_nt: TGTGCCAGCGCACGGGCAGGGGGAGACGTCCTGACTTTC
j_call: TRBJ2-3; clone_size: .; v_call: TRBV27; d_call: .; cdr3_aa: CASSTPSATDTQYF; cdr3_nt: TGTGCCAGCAGTACTCCATCAGCGACAGATACGCAGTATTTT
j_call: TRBJ2-3; clone_size: .; v_call: TRBV5-1; d_call: .; cdr3_aa: CASSSPTRFAQYF; cdr3_nt: TGCGCCAGTTCAAGCCCCACCAGGTTTGCGCAGTATTTT
j_call: TRBJ2-7; clone_size: .; v_call: TRBV19; d_call: TRBD2; cdr3_aa: CASSIGTSHRDEQYF; cdr3_nt: TGTGCCAGTAGTATAGGGACTAGCCACAGGGACGAGCAGTACTTC
j_call: TRBJ1-4; clone_size: .; v_call: TRBV5-5; d_call: .; cdr3_aa: CAWGGVGNEKLFF; cdr3_nt: TGTGCCTGGGGCGGGGTCGGTAATGAAAAACTGTTTTTT
j_call: TRBJ2-7; clone_size: .; v_call: TRBV9; d_call: TRBD1; cdr3_aa: CASSGGTGNYEQYF; cdr3_nt: TGTGCCAGCAGCGGGGGGACAGGGAACTACGAGCAGTACTTC
j_call: TRBJ1-1; clone_size: .; v_call: TRBV4-1; d_call: TRBD1; cdr3_aa: CASSQAGTGGLVNTEAFF; cdr3_nt: TGCGCCAGCAGCCAAGCTGGGACAGGGGGCTTGGTGAACACTGAAGCTTTCTTT
j_call: TRBJ1-3; clone_size: .; v_call: TRBV4-1; d_call: .; cdr3_aa: CASSPQGTFSGNTIYF; cdr3_nt: TGCGCCAGCAGCCCCCAGGGAACTTTCTCTGGAAACACCATATATTTT
j_call: TRBJ1-1; clone_size: .; v_call: TRBV5-1; d_call: .; cdr3_aa: CASSLARGDTEAFF; cdr3_nt: TGCGCCAGCAGCTTGGCGCGGGGGGACACTGAAGCTTTCTTT